One sample yielded the 21 T cell receptor beta chains listed below, sequenced in a study of blood T cell repertoires in COVID-19. TCRdb's table, derived via immunoSEQ multiplex PCR, lists solely in-frame clones and lacks some. This table has 50,000 to 65,000 clones, 55% to 80% appearing once. The sequenced sample consisted of peripheral blood. Receptor source: a woman in her seventies with COVID-19, enrolled during active disease.

The V and J genes are TRBV6-6 and TRBJ1-3; maybe TRBD1 (6 bases). V was trimmed by 8 bases and J by 2 bases, leaving 10 bases between them. This CDR3 has 13 amino acids. Per the germline V gene, CDR1 is MNHNY and CDR2 is SVGAGI (reference sequence). CDR3 coding DNA: TGTGCCAGCGCACAGGGCGCTGGAAACACCATATATTTT. Protein sequence: CASAQGAGNTIYF.

The J gene is TRBJ1-2, the V gene TRBV6-5, with 8 bases matching TRBD1. This CDR3 contains 13 residues. Germline-derived CDR1 and CDR2 are MNHEY and SVGAGI. V dropped 4 bases and J dropped 4; count of bases not matched to a gene: 2. CDR3: CASSSDRGYGYTF. The CDR3 DNA follows: TGTGCCAGCAGTTCTGACAGGGGCTATGGCTACACCTTC.

The chain combines TRBV7-2 with TRBJ2-1, with 7 bases lining up with TRBD1. J gave up 9 bases and V 3 bases, and 8 bases lay outside the gene matches. The CDR3 has 14 amino acids. Germline V gene data show CDR1 as SGHTA and CDR2 as FQGNSA. The CDR3, as DNA: TGTGCCAGCAGCTTCCCGGGACAGTTGCCTGAGCAGTTCTTC. Encoded protein: CASSFPGQLPEQFF. The whole variable domain, filled in from reference TRBV7-2 and TRBJ2-1, reads GAGVSQSPSNKVTEKGKDVELRCDPISGHTALYWYRQSLGQGLEFLIYFQGNSAPDKSGLPSDRFSAERTGGSVSTLTIQRTQQEDSAVYLCASSFPGQLPEQFFGPGTRLTVL.

The rearrangement links TRBV10-3 to TRBJ2-1; a possible D gene is TRBD1 (6 bases). Germline CDR1 is ENHRY and CDR2 is SYGVKD. CDR3 length: 14 residues. The V end lost 2 bases, the J end lost 5 bases, and 10 bases lay between the germline ends. The CDR3 DNA reads TGTGCCATCAGTGAGAACACAGGGAACAATGAGCAGTTCTTC. Residues: CAISENTGNNEQFF.

The rearrangement joins TRBV6-5 to TRBJ1-3, with TRBD1 as a possible D gene (5 bases). Per germline, CDR1 MNHEY and CDR2 SVGAGI. Between the trimmed V and J ends, which lost 10 bases and 8 bases, there was a span of 18 bases. There are 13 residues in the CDR3. The CDR3 DNA follows: TGTGCCACCCGTTTCTTTGTAGGGGACACCATATATTTT. Translated: CATRFFVGDTIYF.

V gene TRBV7-8 combines with J gene TRBJ1-5; 8 bases fit TRBD1. The CDR3 consists of 20 residues. Germline CDR1 is SGHVS and CDR2 is FQNEAQ. V was pared by 4 bases and J by 0 bases, with 17 bases of the junction left unmatched. The CDR3 region is CASSSFEARGPMYSNQPQHF. DNA of the CDR3: TGTGCCAGCAGCTCCTTCGAAGCCAGGGGGCCAATGTATAGCAATCAGCCCCAGCATTTT.

This clone was seen a handful of times. The genes are TRBV6-2 or TRBV6-3 and TRBJ1-1, with 8 bases identical to TRBD1. Germline lookup yields CDR1 MNHEY and CDR2 SVGEGT. The junction had 4 bases not matched to a gene; V was cut back by 0 bases and J by 4 bases. There are 15 residues in the CDR3. CDR3 DNA sequence: TGTGCCAGCAGTTACTCCACAGGGGGGGTCACTGAAGCTTTCTTT. Its translation is CASSYSTGGVTEAFF.

The chain joins TRBV2 to TRBJ1-5, with 10 positions matching TRBD1. The CDR3 extends over 15 amino acids. Germline trimming cut 4 bases from V and 10 bases from J; bases unmatched to any gene: 10. The germline CDR1 and CDR2 sequences are SNHLY and FYNNEI. The CDR3 sequence is CASSAGTGDARPQHF. In DNA form, the CDR3 reads TGTGCCAGCAGTGCCGGGACAGGGGATGCTCGACCCCAGCATTTT.

The gene calls are TRBV11-3 and TRBJ2-7; 7 positions agree with TRBD1. Germline CDR1 and CDR2: SGHNT and YENEEA. Unmatched junction bases numbered 10, after V lost 6 bases and J lost 2 bases. The CDR3 sequence is 15 residues long. CDR3 residues: CASRSDRARPYEQYF. DNA for the CDR3: TGTGCCAGCAGAAGCGACAGGGCTCGACCCTACGAGCAGTACTTC.

The chain has TRBV7-2 and TRBJ2-1; D not resolved. V shed 5 bases and J shed 11 bases, with 22 bases lying between them. There are 15 residues in the CDR3. Germline CDR1 SGHTA, CDR2 FQGNSA. The CDR3 reads CASSPTIILRPQQFF. CDR3 coding DNA: TGTGCCAGCAGCCCGACAATTATATTACGTCCCCAGCAGTTCTTC.

The genes are TRBV10-2 and TRBJ1-1; 11 bases line up with TRBD1. V shed 6 bases, J shed 5 bases, and the junction held 5 bases outside the gene matches. CDR1 WSHSY and CDR2 SAAADI come from the germline V gene. The CDR3 sequence is 14 residues long. The CDR3 is CASRTGTGGTEAFF. The DNA of the CDR3 is TGCGCCAGCAGGACCGGGACAGGGGGTACTGAAGCTTTCTTT.

This clone was detected a few times. V is TRBV5-1 and J is TRBJ2-7; D may be TRBD1 (7 bases). V lost 1 base and J 6 bases, leaving 14 bases between the germline ends. From germline, CDR1 is SGHRS and CDR2 YFSETQ. This CDR3 contains 14 residues. The CDR3 protein is CASSLLQGGGEQYF. CDR3 DNA sequence: TGCGCCAGCAGCTTGTTGCAGGGGGGAGGCGAGCAGTACTTC.

The chain has TRBV6-2 or TRBV6-3 and TRBJ2-2; 11 nucleotides match TRBD2. Looked up from germline, CDR1 is MNHEY and CDR2 is SVGEGT. Germline trimming cut 2 bases from V and 5 bases from J; bases unmatched to any gene: 1. The length of the CDR3 is 15 residues. The DNA of the CDR3 is TGTGCCAGCAGTTACGCTAGCGGGGGGACCGGGGAGCTGTTTTTT. This codes for CASSYASGGTGELFF.

As DNA, the CDR3 is TGTGCCAGCAGCCCGGACAGGGGGCTAAATTCACCCCTCCACTTT. Translation: CASSPDRGLNSPLHF. The J gene is TRBJ1-6, the V gene TRBV5-6, with 11 nucleotides matching TRBD1. J was trimmed by 7 bases and V by 4 bases; bases with no gene match: 4. The germline V gene encodes CDR1 SGHDT and CDR2 YYEEEE. This CDR3 has 15 amino acids.

The chain recombines TRBV5-4 with TRBJ2-2; 9 nucleotides match TRBD1. In germline, CDR1 is SGHNT, CDR2 YYREEE (reference sequence). The junction had 6 bases not matched to a gene; V was cut back by 0 bases and J by 6 bases. This CDR3 comprises 16 residues. CDR3 nucleotides: TGTGCCAGCAGCTTGGACAGGGGGCTAGGTGCCGGGGAGCTGTTTTTT. Its protein is CASSLDRGLGAGELFF.

V usage is TRBV6-4 and J usage is TRBJ1-1, with 8 bases that match TRBD1. The CDR3 extends over 13 amino acids. V lost 3 bases to trimming and J lost 6 bases; unmatched junction nucleotides: 3. Germline V gives CDR1 MRHNA, CDR2 SNTAGT. The CDR3 DNA reads TGTGCCAGCAGTGAACAGGGGGGCTCTGAAGCTTTCTTT. Its translation is CASSEQGGSEAFF.

The chain recombines TRBV7-9 with TRBJ1-1, with TRBD1 identical over 9 bases. The trim removed 5 bases at V and 4 bases at J, leaving 8 bases unmatched. The germline gives CDR1 SEHNR, CDR2 FQNEAQ (reference sequence). The CDR3 has 15 residues. The CDR3 bases are TGTGCCAGCAGCCAGGGACAGGGACCTGGCACTGAAGCTTTCTTT. Translated: CASSQGQGPGTEAFF.

V usage is TRBV6-2 or TRBV6-3 and J usage is TRBJ1-4; D is uncertain. In germline, CDR1 is MNHEY, CDR2 SVGEGT. Trimming took off 6 bases at V and 1 base at J, with 12 bases between the two ends. The CDR3 length is 15 residues. As DNA, the CDR3 is TGTGCCAGCAGCGACGGACTGGGAACTAATGAAAAACTGTTTTTT. Its translation is CASSDGLGTNEKLFF.

The rearrangement links TRBV6-1 to TRBJ2-1; 8 nucleotides align to TRBD2. This CDR3 comprises 17 residues. J gave up 7 bases and V 3 bases, and 14 bases lay outside the gene matches. Germline assignment: CDR1 MNHNS and CDR2 SASEGT. The CDR3 bases are TGTGCCAGCAGTGACCTCCATAGCGGGATAATAGGAAATGAGCAGTTCTTC. This translates into CASSDLHSGIIGNEQFF.

This clone was counted once. The chain uses TRBV7-3 and TRBJ1-2; TRBD1 matches 10 bases. This CDR3 comprises 15 residues. Germline trimming cut 0 bases from V and 7 bases from J; bases unmatched to any gene: 5. Germline V gene lookup returns CDR1 SGHTA and CDR2 FQGTGA. The CDR3 spells CASSLTGTGEGGYTF. DNA of the CDR3: TGTGCCAGCAGCTTAACAGGGACAGGGGAAGGTGGCTACACCTTC. The full variable domain, rest sourced from reference TRBV7-3 and TRBJ1-2, is GAGVSQTPSNKVTEKGKYVELRCDPISGHTALYWYRQSLGQGPEFLIYFQGTGAADDSGLPNDRFFAVRPEGSVSTLKIQRTERGDSAVYLCASSLTGTGEGGYTFGSGTRLTVV.

The J gene is TRBJ1-1, the V gene TRBV7-2; possibly TRBD1 for D (6 bases). The CDR3 consists of 15 residues. Germline CDR1 SGHTA, CDR2 FQGNSA. The V gene lost 2 bases and the J gene lost 8 bases, with 18 bases spanning the gap. This CDR3 is CASSLRWGTRQEAFF. The CDR3 coding sequence is TGTGCCAGCAGCTTAAGGTGGGGGACAAGGCAGGAAGCTTTCTTT.